Described below is a single T cell receptor (beta chain) sequence and its context. Its antigen is currently unknown. This sample is part of a study of vaccination effects on CD4 cells after COVID-19. General study points: Marked contraction was observed in infection-induced and vaccine-induced clones late after vaccination. Convalescent patients were scarce, and early post-infection timepoints were absent.

Trimming removed 5 bases at V and 2 bases at J, with 8 bases between. CDR1 KGHDR and CDR2 SFDVKD come from the germline V gene. CDR3 size: 13 residues. Within the ViraFEST assay, antigen-specific CD4+ T cells underwent expansion with viral peptide pools prior to sequencing. Isolating CD4+ T cells followed less than 12 days of culture. Sequencing was performed with immunoSEQ multiplex PCR; in TCRdb, only in-frame clones are kept and a portion is missing. The profile shows around 30,000 clones, roughly two thirds of them singletons. The source was CD4+ T cells from PBMCs cultured with HCoV-229E spike peptides, collected before COVID-19 vaccination. This clonotype was obtained from a human donor who received a COVID-19 vaccine. The V gene is TRBV24-1, the J gene TRBJ2-5; the D gene is possibly TRBD1 (5 bases). CDR3: CATSVRQQETQYF. For the CDR3, the DNA is TGTGCCACCAGTGTTAGACAGCAAGAGACCCAGTACTTC.